This T cell receptor beta chain was retrieved from a study of shared clonotypes between healthy human individuals. Broader study findings: On the whole, naive subsets had larger estimated richness than memory subsets had.

Donors were healthy HIV-negative adults without recent acute infections or vaccinations. CD45RA-negative memory and CD45RA+ naive subsets were split from the CD4+ cells. In germline, CDR1 is KGHSH, CDR2 LQKENI. The CDR3 length is 14 residues. Trimming at V came to 6 bases and at J to 7 bases, leaving 4 bases not matched to a gene. As for this clone: Its specificity is not known. Other DNA sequences of this sample code for an identical CDR3.

Assay: immunoSEQ multiplex PCR; the TCRdb copy retains only in-frame clones and omits some. The sample has approximately 720,000 clones, about 78% seen once. The sequence came from a woman aged 30 to 39 in good health. The rearrangement links TRBV18 to TRBJ1-4, with TRBD1 identical over 11 bases. Material for sequencing was memory CD4+ T cells sorted from blood. Noted subset: CD45RA-negative fraction. The CDR3 loop is CASSPGQGVEKLFF. As DNA, the CDR3 is TGTGCCAGCTCGCCGGGACAGGGGGTTGAAAAACTGTTTTTT.